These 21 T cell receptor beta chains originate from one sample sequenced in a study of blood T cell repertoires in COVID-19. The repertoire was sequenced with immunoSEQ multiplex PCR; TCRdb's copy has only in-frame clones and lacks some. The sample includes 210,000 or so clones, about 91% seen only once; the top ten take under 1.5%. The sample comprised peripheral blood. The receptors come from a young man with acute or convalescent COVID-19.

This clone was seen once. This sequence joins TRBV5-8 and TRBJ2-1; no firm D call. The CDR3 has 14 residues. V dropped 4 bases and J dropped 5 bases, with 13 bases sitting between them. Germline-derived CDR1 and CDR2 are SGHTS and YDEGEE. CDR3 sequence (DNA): TGTGCCAGCAGCCGCGAGAGAGATAACAATGAGCAGTTCTTC. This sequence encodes CASSRERDNNEQFF.

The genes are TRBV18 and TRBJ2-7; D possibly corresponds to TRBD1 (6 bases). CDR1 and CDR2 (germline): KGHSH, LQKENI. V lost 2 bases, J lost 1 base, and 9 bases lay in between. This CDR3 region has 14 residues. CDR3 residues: CASSPLDSSYEQYF. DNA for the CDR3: TGTGCCAGCTCACCATTGGACAGTTCCTACGAGCAGTACTTC. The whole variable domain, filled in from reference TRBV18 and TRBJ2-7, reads NAGVMQNPRHLVRRRGQEARLRCSPMKGHSHVYWYRQLPEEGLKFMVYLQKENIIDESGMPKERFSAEFPKEGPSILRIQQVVRGDSAAYFCASSPLDSSYEQYFGPGTRLTVT.

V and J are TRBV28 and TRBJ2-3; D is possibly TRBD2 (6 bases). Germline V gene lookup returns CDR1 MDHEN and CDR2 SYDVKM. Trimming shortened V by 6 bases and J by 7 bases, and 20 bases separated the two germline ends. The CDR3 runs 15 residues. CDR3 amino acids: CASSLGGLGSNTQYF. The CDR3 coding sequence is TGTGCCAGCAGCCTGGGGGGACTCGGGTCTAATACGCAGTATTTT.

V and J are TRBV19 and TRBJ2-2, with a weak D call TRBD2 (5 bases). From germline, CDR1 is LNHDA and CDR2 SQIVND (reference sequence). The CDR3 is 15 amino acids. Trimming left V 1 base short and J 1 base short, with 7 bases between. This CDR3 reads CASSIGGWNTGELFF. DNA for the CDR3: TGTGCCAGTAGTATAGGCGGGTGGAACACCGGGGAGCTGTTTTTT. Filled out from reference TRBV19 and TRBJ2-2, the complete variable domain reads DGGITQSPKYLFRKEGQNVTLSCEQNLNHDAMYWYRQDPGQGLRLIYYSQIVNDFQKGDIAEGYSVSREKKESFPLTVTSAQKNPTAFYLCASSIGGWNTGELFFGEGSRLTVL.

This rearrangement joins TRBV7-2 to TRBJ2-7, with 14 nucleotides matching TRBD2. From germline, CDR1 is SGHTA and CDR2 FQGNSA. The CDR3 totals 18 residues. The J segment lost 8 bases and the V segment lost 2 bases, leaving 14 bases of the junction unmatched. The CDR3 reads CASSLKNLGLAGVLQQYF. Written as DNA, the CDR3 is TGTGCCAGCAGCTTAAAAAACCTGGGACTAGCGGGAGTTTTACAGCAGTACTTC. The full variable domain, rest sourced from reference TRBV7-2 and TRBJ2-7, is GAGVSQSPSNKVTEKGKDVELRCDPISGHTALYWYRQSLGQGLEFLIYFQGNSAPDKSGLPSDRFSAERTGGSVSTLTIQRTQQEDSAVYLCASSLKNLGLAGVLQQYFGPGTRLTVT.

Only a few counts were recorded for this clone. In DNA, the CDR3 is TGTGCCAGCAGCAATAGCGGGGGGACCTACGAGCAGTACTTC. It yields the protein CASSNSGGTYEQYF. The rearrangement uses TRBV3-1 (or the pseudogene TRBV3-2) and TRBJ2-7; 10 nucleotides line up with TRBD2. The trim removed 5 bases at V and 2 bases at J, leaving 3 bases unmatched. CDR3 length: 14 amino acids. The germline V gene has CDR1 LGHDT and CDR2 YNNKEL (reference sequence).

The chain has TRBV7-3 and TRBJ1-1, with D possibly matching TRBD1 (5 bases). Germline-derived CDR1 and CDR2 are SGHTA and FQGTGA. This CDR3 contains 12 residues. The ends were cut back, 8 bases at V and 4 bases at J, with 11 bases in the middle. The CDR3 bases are TGTGCCAGCCATGGAGGGGTCACTGAAGCTTTCTTT. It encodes CASHGGVTEAFF. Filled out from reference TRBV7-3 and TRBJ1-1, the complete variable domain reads GAGVSQTPSNKVTEKGKYVELRCDPISGHTALYWYRQSLGQGPEFLIYFQGTGAADDSGLPNDRFFAVRPEGSVSTLKIQRTERGDSAVYLCASHGGVTEAFFGQGTRLTVV.

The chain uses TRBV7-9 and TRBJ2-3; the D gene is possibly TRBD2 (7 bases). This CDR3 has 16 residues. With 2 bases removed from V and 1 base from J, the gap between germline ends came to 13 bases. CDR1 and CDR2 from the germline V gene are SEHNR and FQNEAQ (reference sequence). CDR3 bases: TGTGCCAGCAGCTTACCCAGGGAGGGGGGCACAGATACGCAGTATTTT. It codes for CASSLPREGGTDTQYF.

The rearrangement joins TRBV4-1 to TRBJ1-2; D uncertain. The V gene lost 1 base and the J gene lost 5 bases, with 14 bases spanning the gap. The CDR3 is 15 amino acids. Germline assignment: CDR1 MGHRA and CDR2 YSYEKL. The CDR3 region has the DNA TGCGCCAGCAGCCAAGTTTTCAGTATTAATTATGGCTACACCTTC. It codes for CASSQVFSINYGYTF.

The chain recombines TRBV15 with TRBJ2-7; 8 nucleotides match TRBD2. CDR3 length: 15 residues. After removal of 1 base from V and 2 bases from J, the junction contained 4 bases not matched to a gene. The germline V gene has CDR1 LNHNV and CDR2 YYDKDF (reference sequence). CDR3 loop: CATSRGSGSPYEQYF. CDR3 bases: TGTGCCACCAGCAGAGGAAGCGGGAGCCCCTACGAGCAGTACTTC.

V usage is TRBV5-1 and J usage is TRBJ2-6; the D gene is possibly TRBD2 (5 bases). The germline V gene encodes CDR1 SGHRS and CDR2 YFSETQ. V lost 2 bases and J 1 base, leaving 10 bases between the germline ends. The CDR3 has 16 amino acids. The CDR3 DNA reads TGCGCCAGCAGCTTAGGAGGAAAGTCTGGGGCCAACGTCCTGACTTTC. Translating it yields CASSLGGKSGANVLTF.

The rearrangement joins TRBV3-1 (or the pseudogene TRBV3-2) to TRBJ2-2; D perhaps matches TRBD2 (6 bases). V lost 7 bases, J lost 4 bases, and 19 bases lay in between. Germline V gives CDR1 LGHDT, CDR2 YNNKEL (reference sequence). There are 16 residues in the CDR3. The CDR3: CASTPWRDSGTGELFF. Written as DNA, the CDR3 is TGTGCCAGCACTCCCTGGAGGGATTCGGGCACCGGGGAGCTGTTTTTT.

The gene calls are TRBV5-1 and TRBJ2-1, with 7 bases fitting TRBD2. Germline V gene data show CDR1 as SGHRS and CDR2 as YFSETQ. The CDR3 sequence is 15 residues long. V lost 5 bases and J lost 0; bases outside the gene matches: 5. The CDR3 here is CASSDLADSYNEQFF. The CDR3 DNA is TGCGCCAGCAGTGATCTAGCGGACTCCTACAATGAGCAGTTCTTC.

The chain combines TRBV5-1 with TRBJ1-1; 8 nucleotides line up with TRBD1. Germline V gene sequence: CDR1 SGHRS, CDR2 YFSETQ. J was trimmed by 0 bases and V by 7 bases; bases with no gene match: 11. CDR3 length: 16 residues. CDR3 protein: CASSRQGPQMNTEAFF. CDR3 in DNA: TGCGCCAGCTCTAGACAGGGGCCTCAGATGAACACTGAAGCTTTCTTT.

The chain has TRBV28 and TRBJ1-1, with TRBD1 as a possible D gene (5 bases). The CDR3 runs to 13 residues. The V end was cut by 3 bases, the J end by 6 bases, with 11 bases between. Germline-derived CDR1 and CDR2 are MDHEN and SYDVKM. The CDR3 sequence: CASSFSRGSEAFF. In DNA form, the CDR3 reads TGTGCCAGCAGTTTTTCAAGGGGTTCTGAAGCTTTCTTT.

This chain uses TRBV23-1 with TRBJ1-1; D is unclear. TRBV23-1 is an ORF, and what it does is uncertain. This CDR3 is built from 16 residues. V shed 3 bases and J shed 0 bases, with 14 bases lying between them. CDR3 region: CASSHEGPEMNTEAFF. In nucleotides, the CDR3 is TGCGCCAGCAGTCACGAGGGTCCGGAAATGAACACTGAAGCTTTCTTT.

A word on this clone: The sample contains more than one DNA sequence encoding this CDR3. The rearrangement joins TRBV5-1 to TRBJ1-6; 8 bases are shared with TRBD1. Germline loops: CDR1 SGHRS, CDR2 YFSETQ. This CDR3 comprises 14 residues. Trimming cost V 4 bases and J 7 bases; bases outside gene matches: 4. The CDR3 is CASSTTGDNSPLHF. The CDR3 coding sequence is TGCGCCAGCAGCACGACAGGGGACAATTCACCCCTCCACTTT.

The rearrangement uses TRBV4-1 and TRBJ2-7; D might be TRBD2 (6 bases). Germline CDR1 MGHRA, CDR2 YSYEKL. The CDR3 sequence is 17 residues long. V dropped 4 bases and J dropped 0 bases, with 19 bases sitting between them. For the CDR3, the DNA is TGCGCCAGCAGCCTCCGAAACCGACGGGGGTACTCCTACGAGCAGTACTTC. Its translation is CASSLRNRRGYSYEQYF.

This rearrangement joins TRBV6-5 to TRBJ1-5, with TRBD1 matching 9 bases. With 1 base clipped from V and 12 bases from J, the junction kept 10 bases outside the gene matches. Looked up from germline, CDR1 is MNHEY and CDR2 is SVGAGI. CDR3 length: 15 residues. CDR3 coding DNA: TGTGCCAGCAGTTACTTTGGGCGGACAGGGGAGCGCCAGCATTTT. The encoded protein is CASSYFGRTGERQHF.

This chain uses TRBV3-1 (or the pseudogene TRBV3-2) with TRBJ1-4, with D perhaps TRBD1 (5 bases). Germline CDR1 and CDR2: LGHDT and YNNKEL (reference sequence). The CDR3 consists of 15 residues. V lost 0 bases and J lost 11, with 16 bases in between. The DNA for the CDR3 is TGTGCCAGCAGCCAAGACTGGGCAGGGCGTGAGAAACTGTTTTTT. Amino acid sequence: CASSQDWAGREKLFF.

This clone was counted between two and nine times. The chain's CDR3 is CASSNRGSEAFF. In DNA, the CDR3 is TGTGCCAGCAGTAACAGGGGTTCTGAAGCTTTCTTT. The genes are TRBV7-9 and TRBJ1-1, with TRBD1 matching 7 bases. The germline gives CDR1 SEHNR, CDR2 FQNEAQ (reference sequence). This CDR3 contains 12 residues. V shed 6 bases and J 6 bases; nucleotides not matched to a gene: 4.